This TCR beta chain was found in a study of T cells after yellow fever vaccination. Study overall: SMART-Seq v4 Ultra Low Input served to prepare low-cell-number fractions.

This clonotype was detected only a few times. Its specificity is not known. Findings of the study overall: Most clones from primary vaccination resurfaced after the booster (around 95% CD4, around 90% CD8). Bulk-population clonotypes that are abundant could appear as contaminants in FACS-sorted repertoires. CD4 and CD8 compartments shared a small share of clonotypes, likely from convergent recombination.

The CDR3 is 16 residues long. CDR1 is MNHEY and CDR2 is SVGAGI in the germline V gene. V was shortened by 2 bases and J by 4 bases, with 17 bases between the two germline ends. TCRdb recomputed calls from the 5' RACE reads with MiXCR, one row per CDR3 protein. Altogether fewer than 350,000 distinct CDR3 sequences are present, 8.5% to 10% being singletons, with the ten largest covering approximately 19%. The sequence was obtained from a man aged 18 to 30 who received the YFV17D yellow fever vaccine. This specimen was PBMCs, taken on the day of the first yellow fever vaccination. V and J are TRBV6-5 and TRBJ1-2; D is perhaps TRBD1 (5 bases). The CDR3 sequence is CASSYTLEGLVYGYTF. The CDR3 nucleotides are TGTGCCAGCAGTTACACGCTTGAGGGGTTAGTCTATGGCTACACCTTC.